This note documents a single T cell receptor (beta chain) sequence. Its antigen is currently unknown. PBMCs were stained for CD3, CD4 and CD8, and CD4+ and CD8+ T cells were sorted. The authors extracted RNA and reverse transcribed it into cDNA as the sequencing template. Sequencing was performed with immunoSEQ multiplex PCR; in TCRdb, only in-frame clones are kept and a portion is missing. The table lists 150,000 to 200,000 clones, about 54% of them singletons. This CDR3 region has 12 residues. The germline V and J ends were trimmed by 6 bases and 2 bases, with 7 bases remaining between them. CDR1 and CDR2 from the germline V gene are WSHSY and SAAADI. This sample is part of a study of CD8+ T cells in alopecia areata. Whole-study results and caveats: The study found higher clonality in lesional than normal scalp, especially in alopecia totalis/universalis. Normal skin's resident alphabeta T cells are sequenced alongside lesional scalp T cells.

The J gene is TRBJ2-5, the V gene TRBV10-2, with D possibly being TRBD2 (5 bases). The TCR was taken from a human donor in good health. The specimen was CD4+ T cells sorted from blood. CDR3 coding DNA: TGCGCCAGCAGCACTAGTCAAGAGACCCAGTACTTC. Protein: CASSTSQETQYF.